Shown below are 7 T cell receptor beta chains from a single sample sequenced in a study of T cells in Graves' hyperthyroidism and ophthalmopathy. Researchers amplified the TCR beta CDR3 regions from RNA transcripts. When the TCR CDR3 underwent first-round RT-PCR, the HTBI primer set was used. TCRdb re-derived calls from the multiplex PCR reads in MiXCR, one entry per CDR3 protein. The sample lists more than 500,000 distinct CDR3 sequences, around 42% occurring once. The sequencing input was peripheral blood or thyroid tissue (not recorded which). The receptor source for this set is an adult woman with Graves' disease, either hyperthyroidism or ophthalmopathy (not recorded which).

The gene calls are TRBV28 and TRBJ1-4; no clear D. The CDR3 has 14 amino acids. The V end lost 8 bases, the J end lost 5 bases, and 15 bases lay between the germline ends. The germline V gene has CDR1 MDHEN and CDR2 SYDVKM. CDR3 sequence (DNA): TGTGCCAGCGCTCAGCTAGGAATGAATGAAAAACTGTTTTTT. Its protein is CASAQLGMNEKLFF.

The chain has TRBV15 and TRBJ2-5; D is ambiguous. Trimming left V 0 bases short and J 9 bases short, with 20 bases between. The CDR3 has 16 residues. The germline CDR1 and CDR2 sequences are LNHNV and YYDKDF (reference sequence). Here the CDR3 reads CATSRDRRSSNQPQYF. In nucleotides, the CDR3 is TGTGCCACCAGCAGAGATCGTAGGAGTAGCAATCAGCCCCAGTACTTC.

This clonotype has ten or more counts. CDR3 loop: CASSVEPNSNQPQHF. DNA for the CDR3: TGTGCCAGCAGCGTAGAACCGAATAGCAATCAGCCCCAGCATTTT. The chain couples TRBV9 to TRBJ1-5, with D uncertain. The CDR3 extends over 15 amino acids. The germline V gene encodes CDR1 SGDLS and CDR2 YYNGEE. V was pared by 0 bases and J by 0 bases, with 7 bases between.

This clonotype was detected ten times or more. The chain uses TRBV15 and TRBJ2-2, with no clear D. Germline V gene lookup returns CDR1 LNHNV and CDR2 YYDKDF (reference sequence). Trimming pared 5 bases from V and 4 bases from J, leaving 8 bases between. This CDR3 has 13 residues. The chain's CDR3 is CATSERRTGELFF. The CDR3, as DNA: TGTGCCACCAGCGAGAGGCGCACCGGGGAGCTGTTTTTT. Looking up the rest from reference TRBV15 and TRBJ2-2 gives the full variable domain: DAMVIQNPRYQVTQFGKPVTLSCSQTLNHNVMYWYQQKSSQAPKLLFHYYDKDFNNEADTPDNFQSRRPNTSFCFLDIRSPGLGDTAMYLCATSERRTGELFFGEGSRLTVL.

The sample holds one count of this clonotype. The CDR3 protein is CASSSGSVRETQYF. CDR3 DNA sequence: TGTGCCAGCAGCTCCGGCAGTGTACGGGAGACCCAGTACTTC. J is TRBJ2-5 and V is TRBV7-6; D unresolved. The CDR3 runs 14 residues. Germline-derived CDR1 and CDR2 are SGHVS and FNYEAQ. V was trimmed by 4 bases and J by 5 bases, leaving 14 bases between them.

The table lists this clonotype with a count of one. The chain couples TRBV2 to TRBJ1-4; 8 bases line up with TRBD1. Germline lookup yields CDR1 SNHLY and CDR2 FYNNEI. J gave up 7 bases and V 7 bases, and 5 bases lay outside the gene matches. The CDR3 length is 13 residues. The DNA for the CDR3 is TGTGCCAGCAACCTACAGGGGGGTGAAAAACTGTTTTTT. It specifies CASNLQGGEKLFF. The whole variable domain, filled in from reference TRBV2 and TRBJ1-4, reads EPEVTQTPSHQVTQMGQEVILRCVPISNHLYFYWYRQILGQKVEFLVSFYNNEISEKSEIFDDQFSVERPDGSNFTLKIRSTKLEDSAMYFCASNLQGGEKLFFGSGTQLSVL.

The CDR3 loop reads CASSVSGPGGYTF. CDR3 bases: TGTGCCAGCAGCGTATCTGGGCCGGGCGGCTACACCTTC. The chain uses TRBV9 and TRBJ1-2; D gene unclear. The germline V gene has CDR1 SGDLS and CDR2 YYNGEE. The CDR3 is 13 amino acids. V lost 1 base, J lost 8 bases, and 12 bases lay in between.